This TCR beta chain was recorded in a study of blood T cell repertoires in COVID-19. Looking at the study overall: Material from acute and convalescent COVID-19 was sourced from the United States, Italy and Spain. From T cells, B-cell-depleted T cells, or PBMCs came the material, which was cDNA or gDNA.

Per the study methods: Nucleated cell counts were estimated from reference gene primer amplification. Repertoires were generated with immunoSEQ multiplex PCR, while TCRdb's copy carries only in-frame clones and drops some. The V and J calls and the clone size are those of that table, but D and trimming were determined from the DNA. The sample consists of about 330,000 clones, roughly 90% of them appearing once. Germline CDR1 is KGHSH and CDR2 is LQKENI. CDR3 length equals 14 residues. Trimming left V 2 bases short and J 2 bases short, with 10 bases between. The sample holds a few counts of this clone.

Sequencing used peripheral blood. The sequence was collected from a woman aged 45-65 years with active or convalescent COVID-19. The rearrangement links TRBV18 to TRBJ2-7, with D possibly TRBD1 on 5 matching bases. The chain's CDR3 is CASSPKTVAYEQYF. Here the CDR3 DNA reads TGTGCCAGCTCACCAAAGACAGTCGCCTACGAGCAGTACTTC.